These 3 T cell receptor beta chains came from one sample sequenced in a study of OX40 agonist ivuxolimab in advanced cancers. Clones were read by immunoSEQ multiplex PCR, and TCRdb kept only the in-frame ones, dropping some. The sample contains around 90,000 clones, 92% of which appear only once. The sample in question was CD4+ or CD8+ T cells sorted from blood, obtained in a trial of the OX40 agonist ivuxolimab. The receptors were sampled from an adult with an advanced solid tumor such as melanoma, head and neck, liver or kidney cancer.

The table lists this clone with a few counts. The rearrangement joins TRBV7-2 to TRBJ1-4, with a tentative D call TRBD1 (5 bases). The CDR3 sequence is 15 residues long. The V end lost 5 bases, the J end lost 7 bases, and 17 bases lay between the germline ends. Looked up from germline, CDR1 is SGHTA and CDR2 is FQGNSA. This CDR3 is CASSPRGGEGEKLFF. The CDR3, as DNA: TGTGCCAGCAGCCCCCGGGGAGGGGAAGGTGAAAAACTGTTTTTT. Full variable domain (outside the CDR3, taken from reference TRBV7-2 and TRBJ1-4): GAGVSQSPSNKVTEKGKDVELRCDPISGHTALYWYRQSLGQGLEFLIYFQGNSAPDKSGLPSDRFSAERTGGSVSTLTIQRTQQEDSAVYLCASSPRGGEGEKLFFGSGTQLSVL.

CDR3 amino acids: CASSPLFGGSRGKQYF. CDR3 DNA sequence: TGTGCCAGCAGCCCTCTCTTTGGGGGGAGTCGGGGCAAGCAGTACTTC. V and J are TRBV7-8 and TRBJ2-7; D possibly corresponds to TRBD2 (6 bases). The CDR3 sequence is 16 residues long. Germline V gives CDR1 SGHVS, CDR2 FQNEAQ. V dropped 5 bases and J dropped 8 bases, with 25 bases sitting between them.

The chain recombines TRBV7-9 with TRBJ1-2, with a possible D match to TRBD1 (5 bases). The germline V gene encodes CDR1 SEHNR and CDR2 FQNEAQ (reference sequence). V was trimmed by 5 bases and J by 7 bases, leaving 20 bases between them. The CDR3 has 15 amino acids. CDR3 region: CASSLDPGRDAGYTF. CDR3 bases: TGTGCCAGCAGCCTAGACCCTGGCAGGGACGCTGGCTACACCTTC.